The present entry profiles one TCR beta chain with its context. Its antigen is undetermined. With 1 base removed from V and 7 bases from J, the gap between germline ends came to 8 bases. This CDR3 contains 14 residues. Germline lookup yields CDR1 MGHRA and CDR2 YSYEKL. The data stem from a study of Ad26.COV2.S vaccination and SARS-CoV-2 variants. Sequenced by immunoSEQ multiplex PCR; TCRdb stores in-frame clones only, minus some. Of 350,000 to 400,000 clones listed, less than 90% are singletons. General observations from the study: CD8+ and CD4+ T cells specific for spike reportedly responded with substantial breadth after vaccination.

Treatment indicated: 19 received Ad26.COV2.S at low or high dose, single or two shots; about 5 received placebo; per-sample allocation not given. Sampling took place 63 days after the first vaccine or placebo injection. Donation came from an adult in Boston who was aged 18-55 years. The rearrangement uses TRBV4-1 and TRBJ1-6; D is perhaps TRBD1 (5 bases). The source material was peripheral blood, sampled in a trial of Ad26.COV2.S vaccine versus placebo. This receptor was taken from a person between 18 and 59 years old who received the Ad26.COV2.S COVID-19 vaccine or a placebo. CDR3 in amino acids: CASSQGQGNSPLHF. CDR3 in DNA: TGCGCCAGCAGCCAAGGGCAGGGAAATTCACCCCTCCACTTT.